This entry concerns a single T cell receptor (beta chain). The clone's antigen remains unknown. Per-base qualities were not stored, and no clone one base away is much larger. The donors were healthy, HIV-negative adults who had no recently reported acute infections or vaccinations. All donors were Caucasian adults living in Nashville, Tennessee, USA. For unsorted samples, about 90 million PBMCs were counted and genomic DNA was extracted with the QIAamp DNA Blood Mini kit. Blood was collected by leukapheresis, and PBMCs were isolated by Ficoll-Histopaque density gradient centrifugation and then cryopreserved in liquid nitrogen vapor phase. Using the deep immunoSEQ assay, TCR CDR3 regions were amplified from genomic DNA by multiplex PCR. Genomic DNA extracted from each cell subset was distributed evenly over all wells of several immunoSEQ 96-well plates, and each plate served as one replicate. For unsorted PBMC, approximately 0.3 ug of genomic DNA, equivalent to approximately 30,000 T cell genomes, went into each replicate PCR. Ten immunoSEQ deep assay plates were used to sequence unsorted PBMC genomic DNA. Purified libraries were measured with a Qubit 3.0 fluorometer, size-checked on a Bioanalyzer 2100, and measured again with the KAPA Library Quantification kit. Every immunoSEQ 96-well plate was sequenced on a dedicated single-read 150-cycle Illumina NextSeq 550 flow cell. The published analysis was carried out like this. Because only junctional sequences without quality scores were contained in the immunoSEQ output, filtering matching that applied to full-length reads could not be performed. To assign V/J genes and CDR3, sequences were annotated using PyIR, a Python wrapper for IgBLAST v1.9, with IMGT germline references. Any read was removed if the V/J assignment was weak (E-value above 1e-6), the CDR3 was missing, or the read contained stop codons, out-of-frame junctions, or ambiguous translated residues. A V3J clonotype was defined by an identical inferred V gene, J gene, and CDR3 amino acid sequence. Percentage overlap between repertoires was computed as shared unique clonotypes divided by the size of the smaller repertoire. Repertoire richness was assessed with RTK rarefaction, the Chao1 estimator, and Recon v2.1 estimates of unobserved clonotypes. Not all clones reach the TCRdb copy of this immuneACCESS table, which keeps in-frame sequences only. Checked studies attribute under half of the gap to unresolved V genes and leave the rest unexplained. Clone size and the V and J calls come from that table; the DNA yielded D and trimming. The sample yields a few hundred thousand clones; around 80% were counted once. The ten largest clones take up about 12% of the sample.

This sample is drawn from a study of shared clonotypes between healthy human individuals (dated by TCRdb to the early 2020s). Concerning the study at large: The cohort included three men and a couple of women between 18 and 49 years of age. To estimate repertoire size and how much clonotype sharing occurs between individuals, the study deeply sequenced the blood TCR repertoires of five healthy adults. To increase sequencing depth and limit assay-specific biases, TCR repertoire library preparation and sequencing were carried out by different laboratories using diverse techniques. Each donor's leukapheresis produced roughly between roughly 0.9 and 8.9 billion PBMCs.

Overall study results and their limits: Because the study included only a small number of donors, the genetic and exposure-history diversity represented was limited. Only blood was sampled, and tissue TCR repertoires likely differ from those in blood. Based on pairwise subsampling, the degree of clonotype sharing among donors was expected to be affected by sequencing depth.

From a lookup of the germline V gene, CDR1 and CDR2 are SGHAT and FQNNGV. V is reduced by 0 bases and J by 6 bases, leaving a spacing of 15 bases between them. The cysteine opens and the phenylalanine closes a CDR3 of 16 amino acids. Of the read, only the CDR3 DNA is kept; its 48 bases are in frame from base 1. The V and J segments used are TRBV11-2 and TRBJ2-1; the D gene identity is not certain. The TCR originated in a woman in her thirties or forties in good health. Some clones in this sample may be carry-over from other donors' samples. Source material: PBMCs. The DNA sequence is TGTGCCAGCAGCTTAGATGGTGACTCTCCTGGCAATGAGCAGTTCTTC. Its protein is CASSLDGDSPGNEQFF.